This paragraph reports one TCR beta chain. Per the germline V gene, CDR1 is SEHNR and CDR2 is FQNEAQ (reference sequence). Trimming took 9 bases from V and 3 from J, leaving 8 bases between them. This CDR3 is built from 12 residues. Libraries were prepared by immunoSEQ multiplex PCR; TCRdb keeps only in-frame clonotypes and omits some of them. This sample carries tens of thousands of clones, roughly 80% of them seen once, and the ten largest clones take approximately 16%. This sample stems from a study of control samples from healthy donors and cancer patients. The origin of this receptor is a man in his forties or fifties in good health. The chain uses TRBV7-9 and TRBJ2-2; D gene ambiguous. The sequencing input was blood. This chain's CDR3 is CASSWDTGELFF. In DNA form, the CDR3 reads TGTGCCAGTTCTTGGGACACCGGGGAGCTGTTTTTT.